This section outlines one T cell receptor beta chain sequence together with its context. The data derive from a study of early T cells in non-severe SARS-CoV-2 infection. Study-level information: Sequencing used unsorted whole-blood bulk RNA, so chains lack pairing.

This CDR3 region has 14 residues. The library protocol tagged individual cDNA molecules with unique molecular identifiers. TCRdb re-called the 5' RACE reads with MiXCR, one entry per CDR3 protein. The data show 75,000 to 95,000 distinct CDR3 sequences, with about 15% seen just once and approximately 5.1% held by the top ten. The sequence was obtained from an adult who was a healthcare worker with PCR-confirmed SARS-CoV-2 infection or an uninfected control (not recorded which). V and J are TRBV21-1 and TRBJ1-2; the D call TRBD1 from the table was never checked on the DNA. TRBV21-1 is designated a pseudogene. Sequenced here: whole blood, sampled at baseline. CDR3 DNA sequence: TGTGCCAGCACCCGGGACAGGGGTATCTATGGCTACACCTTC. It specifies CASTRDRGIYGYTF.